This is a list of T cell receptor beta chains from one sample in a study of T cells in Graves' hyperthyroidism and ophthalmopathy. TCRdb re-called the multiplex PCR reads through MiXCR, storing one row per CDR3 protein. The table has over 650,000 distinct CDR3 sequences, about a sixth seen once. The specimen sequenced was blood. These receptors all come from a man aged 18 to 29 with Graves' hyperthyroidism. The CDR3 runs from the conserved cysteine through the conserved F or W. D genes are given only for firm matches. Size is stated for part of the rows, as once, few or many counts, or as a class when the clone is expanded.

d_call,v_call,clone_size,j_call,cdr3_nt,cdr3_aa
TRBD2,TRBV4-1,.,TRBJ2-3,TGCGCCAGCAGCCAGGGAGCGGGAGGAGGTACAGATACGCAGTATTTT,CASSQGAGGGTDTQYF
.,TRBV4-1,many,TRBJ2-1,TGCGCCAGCAGCCAACGACAACATTTCCTAAGATACAATGAGCAGTTCTTC,CASSQRQHFLRYNEQFF
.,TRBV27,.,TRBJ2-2,TGTGCCAGCAGTTGGTACAGGGAGGCCGGGGAGCTGTTTTTT,CASSWYREAGELFF
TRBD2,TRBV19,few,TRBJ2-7,TGTGCCAGTAGTCCAAGCGGGAAGGCCTACGAGCAGTACTTC,CASSPSGKAYEQYF
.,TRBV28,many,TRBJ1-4,TGTGCCAGCAGTTTAAGTCGGGGTAAAAAACTGTTTTTT,CASSLSRGKKLFF
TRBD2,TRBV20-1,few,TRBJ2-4,TGCAGTGCTACCATAGCGGGAGGCAAAAACATTCAGTACTTC,CSATIAGGKNIQYF
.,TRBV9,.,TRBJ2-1,TGTGCCAGCAGCGTATTGGGGACCCCACTCAATGAGCAGTTCTTC,CASSVLGTPLNEQFF
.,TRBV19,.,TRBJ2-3,TGTGCCAGTAGACGGGACGAGGGAGCAGATACGCAGTATTTT,CASRRDEGADTQYF
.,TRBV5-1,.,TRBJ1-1,TGCGCCAGCAGCTGGGTAGTCGGGCGTAACACTGAAGCTTTCTTT,CASSWVVGRNTEAFF
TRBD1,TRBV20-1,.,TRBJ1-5,TGCAGTGTTTCATCCGGGACAGCAGGTCAGCCCCAGCATTTT,CSVSSGTAGQPQHF
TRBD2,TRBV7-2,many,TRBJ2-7,TGTGCCAGCAGCGAACTAGCGGATCTCTCCTACGAGCAGTACTTC,CASSELADLSYEQYF
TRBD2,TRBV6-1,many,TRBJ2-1,TGTGCCAGCAGTTCGACTAGCGGGAGGACGGGCGAGCAGTTCTTC,CASSSTSGRTGEQFF
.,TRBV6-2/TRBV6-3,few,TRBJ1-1,TGTGCCAGCAGTCTTTCCGCGACAGTAGAAGCTTTCTTT,CASSLSATVEAFF
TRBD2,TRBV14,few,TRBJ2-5,TGTGCCAGCAGCCATCGGACTAGCGGGAGGGCGGAGACCCAGTACTTC,CASSHRTSGRAETQYF
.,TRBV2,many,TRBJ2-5,TGTGCCAGCAGCCCGTCTCGGGGGCGGCAAGAGACCCAGTACTTC,CASSPSRGRQETQYF
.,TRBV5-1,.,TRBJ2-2,TGCGCCAGCAGCCAGGACAGCGCGAACACCGGGGAGCTGTTTTTT,CASSQDSANTGELFF
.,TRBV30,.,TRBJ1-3,TGTGCCTGGAGTGACGGACGCGGCCTCGGAAACACCATATATTTT,CAWSDGRGLGNTIYF
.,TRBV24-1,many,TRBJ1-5,TGTGCCACCTCTCTGGGGGCAAGGCAGCCCCAGCATTTT,CATSLGARQPQHF
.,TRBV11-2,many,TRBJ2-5,TGTGCCAGCAGCTTATTTCTCCAAGAGACCCAGTACTTC,CASSLFLQETQYF
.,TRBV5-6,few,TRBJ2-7,TGTGCCAGCAGCCCGAGGCTAGGGAAGTACGAGCAGTACTTC,CASSPRLGKYEQYF
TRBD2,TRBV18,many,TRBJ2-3,TGTGCCAGCTCACCGGCTAGCGGTGAGAACACAGATACGCAGTATTTT,CASSPASGENTDTQYF
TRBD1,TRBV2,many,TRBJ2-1,TGTGCCAGCAGTATACAGGGGACGTCCTACAATGAGCAGTTCTTC,CASSIQGTSYNEQFF
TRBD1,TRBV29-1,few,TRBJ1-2,TGCAGCGTTGAAGAGGGGGGCAGGGGGCCTAACTATGGCTACACCTTC,CSVEEGGRGPNYGYTF
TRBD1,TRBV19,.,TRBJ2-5,TGTGCCAGTAGATGGAGAGGGGGCGCAGGGGAGACCCAGTACTTC,CASRWRGGAGETQYF
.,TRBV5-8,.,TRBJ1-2,TGTGCCAGCAGCCTGACCGAGACGGAGTATGGCTACACCTTC,CASSLTETEYGYTF
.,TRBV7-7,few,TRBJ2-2,TGTGCTAGCAGCTTTACTAGCGGGGAGCTGTTTTTT,CASSFTSGELFF
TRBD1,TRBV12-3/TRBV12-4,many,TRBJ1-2,TGTGCCAGCAGTCCGTGGGAAGGGCGACAGGGAAAGCAGTCGAACTATGGCTACACCTTC,CASSPWEGRQGKQSNYGYTF
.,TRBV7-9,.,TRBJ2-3,TGTGCCAGCAGCCTCGGGACGGTGCAGTATTTT,CASSLGTVQYF
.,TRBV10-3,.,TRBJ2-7,TGTGCCATCAGTGACGGCACCTACGAGCAGTACTTC,CAISDGTYEQYF
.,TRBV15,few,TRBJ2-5,TGTGCCACCAGCAGAGATGTGGGGATTGAGGAGACCCAGTACTTC,CATSRDVGIEETQYF
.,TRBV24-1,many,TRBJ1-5,TGTGCCACCAGTGATACAGGGCGTCAGCCCCAGCATTTT,CATSDTGRQPQHF
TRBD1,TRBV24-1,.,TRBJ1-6,TGTGCCACCAGTGACTACCGGGACAGGGGCTATAATTCACCCCTCCACTTT,CATSDYRDRGYNSPLHF
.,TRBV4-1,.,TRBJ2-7,TGCGCCAGCAGCCAAGATAACCGCGAGCAGTACTTC,CASSQDNREQYF
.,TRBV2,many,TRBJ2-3,TGTGCCAGCAGTGTCCAGCAAAGCACAGATACGCAGTATTTT,CASSVQQSTDTQYF
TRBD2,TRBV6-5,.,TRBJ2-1,TGTGCCAGCAGTTCCCGAAGCGGGAGGTTCCACAATGAGCAGTTCTTC,CASSSRSGRFHNEQFF
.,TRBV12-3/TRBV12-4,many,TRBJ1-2,TGTGCCAGCAGTTTTATCTACGAGCAGGGGGGCTACACCTTC,CASSFIYEQGGYTF
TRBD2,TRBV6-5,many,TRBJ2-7,TGTGCCAGCAGTTACACGGACGGATGGGGGGGCGAGCAGTACTTC,CASSYTDGWGGEQYF
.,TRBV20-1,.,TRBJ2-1,TGCAGTGCTTTTTCCCCTCTTGGGGGCTGGAGGGAGGGACTGGAGACCCAGTTCTTC,CSAFSPLGGWREGLETQFF
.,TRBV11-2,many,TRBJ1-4,TGTGCCAGCAGCCTCAAGGGGGGGCGAAGTGAAAAACTGTTTTTT,CASSLKGGRSEKLFF
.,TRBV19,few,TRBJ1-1,TGTGCCAGTAAGGAGGAACGGGGAACTGAAGCTTTCTTT,CASKEERGTEAFF
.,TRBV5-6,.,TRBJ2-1,TGTGCCAGCAGCATGGAGGAGGGTCCCTACAATGAGCAGTTCTTC,CASSMEEGPYNEQFF
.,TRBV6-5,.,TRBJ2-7,TGTGCCAGCAGTTACTCAGGGTATAGTGGCTCCTACGAGCAGTACTTC,CASSYSGYSGSYEQYF
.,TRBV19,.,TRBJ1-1,TGTGCCAGTAGTCAAAAGTGGGTTGAGGGGACTGAAGCTTTCTTT,CASSQKWVEGTEAFF
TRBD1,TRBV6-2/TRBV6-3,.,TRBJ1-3,TGTGCCAGCAGATCCGACAGGGGAACAGGAAACACCATATATTTT,CASRSDRGTGNTIYF
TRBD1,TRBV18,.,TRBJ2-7,TGTGCCAGCTCACTAGGACAGGTCAAAGCCTACGAGCAGTACTTC,CASSLGQVKAYEQYF
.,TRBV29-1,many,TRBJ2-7,TGCAGCGTAGTTACCGGGCCACGCTACGAGCAGTACTTC,CSVVTGPRYEQYF
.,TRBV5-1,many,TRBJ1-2,TGTGCCAGCAGTTTAGGCCAGGGTGATGGCTACACCTTC,CASSLGQGDGYTF
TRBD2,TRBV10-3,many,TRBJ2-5,TGTGCCATCAGTGAGGTCGGTGGTAGCGGGATCCAAGAGACCCAGTACTTC,CAISEVGGSGIQETQYF
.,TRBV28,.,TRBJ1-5,TGTGCCAGCATATCCCAGGGAAGCAATCAGCCCCAGCATTTT,CASISQGSNQPQHF
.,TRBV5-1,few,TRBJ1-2,TGCGCCAGCAGCACAGACAGGCAGACTAACTATGGCTACACCTTC,CASSTDRQTNYGYTF
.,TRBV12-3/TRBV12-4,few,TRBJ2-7,TGTGCCAGCAGTAAGACAGTAGCCTACGAGCAGTACTTC,CASSKTVAYEQYF
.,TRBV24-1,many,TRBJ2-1,TGTGCCACCAGTGACCCATCGGGGGACAGCTACAATGAGCAGTTCTTC,CATSDPSGDSYNEQFF
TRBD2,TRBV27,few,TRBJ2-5,TGTGCCAGCAATCACTGGGGGGGGGGAAAAGAGACCCAGTACTTC,CASNHWGGGKETQYF